The text below deals with one T cell receptor (beta chain). The CDR3 is 13 amino acids. Methods used by the authors: Reference gene primer amplification yielded estimated nucleated cell counts. Only in-frame clones appear in the TCRdb table, and some are missing; sequencing was by immunoSEQ multiplex PCR. The DNA gave D and trimming, while V, J and clone size come from that table. This table has over 150,000 clones, roughly 84% appearing once. The data derive from a study of blood T cell repertoires in COVID-19. Study background: The United States, Italy and Spain provided the acute and convalescent COVID-19 samples. From T cells, B-cell-depleted T cells, or PBMCs came the material, which was cDNA or gDNA.

The sequencing input was peripheral blood. This TCR was recovered from a woman aged 55-70 years with acute or convalescent COVID-19. The chain links TRBV7-5 to TRBJ1-1. TRBV7-5 is labeled a pseudogene. CDR3 coding DNA: TGTGCCAGAAGCTTACGAGGGAACACTGAAGCTTTCTTT. It codes for CARSLRGNTEAFF.